This TCR beta chain came from a study of T cell repertoires in aging, cancer and after chemotherapy. Across the whole study: Donors were grouped into six age bands spanning 30 or younger through 70 or older. Regarding the study as a whole: Untreated cancer patients had significantly lower blood TCR diversity than age-matched healthy donors. Healthy donors lost TCR diversity with age mainly through richness, cancer patients through richness and evenness.

Multiplex touch-down PCR with TRB-A/B primers amplified rearranged V-D-J TRB sequences. TCRdb independently ran MiXCR on the multiplex PCR reads; one entry per CDR3 protein. The data show more than 15,000 distinct CDR3 sequences, 45% to 50% seen once. The template was genomic DNA from peripheral blood, not RNA. Points on this clonotype: What it recognizes is unknown.

The germline gives CDR1 SGHKS, CDR2 YYEKEE (reference sequence). V lost 4 bases to trimming and J lost 3 bases; unmatched junction nucleotides: 3. CDR3 length equals 14 residues. The clonotype was recovered from a human donor in good health. The chain uses TRBV5-5 and TRBJ2-2; 7 bases match TRBD1. Material: blood. The DNA of the CDR3 is TGTGCCAGCAGCCCCACAGGGGACACCGGGGAGCTGTTTTTT. The encoded protein is CASSPTGDTGELFF.